This paragraph covers one T cell receptor beta chain sequence. As yet, its antigen is unknown. The TRB cDNA libraries were prepared by 5' RACE with UMI labels. TCRdb reprocessed the 5' RACE reads, with one entry per CDR3 protein and no DNA. The sample totals 75,000 to 100,000 distinct CDR3 sequences. The sample belongs to a study of CXCR3-negative and CXCR3-positive naive CD8 T cells. At the level of the study: Per library, roughly 1.5 +/- 0.3 million reads; 140 million or so TRB reads overall.

The germline V gene has CDR1 DFQATT and CDR2 SNEGSKA (reference sequence). The CDR3 length is 13 residues. Overall study findings and caveats: Greater hydrophobicity was found in TRB CDR3s of CXCR3-positive naive cells than of CXCR3-negative naive cells.

V and J are TRBV20-1 and TRBJ2-7. Specimen: naive CXCR3+ CD8+ T cells from blood. As to subset: CD45RO-CCR7+CD27+CD95- naive CD8+ T cells expressing CXCR3 (TNR3+). The TCR comes from a human donor in good health. Some clones in this sample may be carry-over from other donors' samples. This CDR3 is CSARDLSSYEQYF.